The rows below give T cell receptor beta chains drawn from one sample of a study of blood T cell repertoires in COVID-19. Sequenced by immunoSEQ multiplex PCR; TCRdb stores in-frame clones only, minus some. Of around 390,000 clones in the sample, approximately 90% are singletons; the top ten hold 10%. The sample consisted of PBMCs or T cells enriched from blood (not recorded which). The receptor source for this set is a woman aged 45-60 years who had recovered from COVID-19. CDR3s include the opening cysteine and the closing phenylalanine or tryptophan. The D gene is left open where the match is weak. Not every row has a clone size; where given, it reads once, few, many or a size class.

-,TRBJ1-1,TRBV6-4,TRBD1,TGTGCCAGCAGTGATTGGGCAGGGGGGAAACGCACTGAAGCTTTCTTT,CASSDWAGGKRTEAFF
-,TRBJ1-1,TRBV5-1,TRBD1,TGCGCCAGCAGCCCTCCAGGGGGCGGCGGCACTGAAGCTTTCTTT,CASSPPGGGGTEAFF
-,TRBJ2-1,TRBV5-1,-,TGCGCCAGCAGCCTTGGACAGTACAATGAGCAGTTCTTC,CASSLGQYNEQFF
-,TRBJ1-5,TRBV5-5,-,TGTGCCAGCAGCTTAGGGTCCTCGGGGAATCAGCCCCAGCATTTT,CASSLGSSGNQPQHF
-,TRBJ2-1,TRBV7-9,-,TGTGCCAGCAGCTTAGTCGTGCGGGACGACAATGAGCAGTTCTTC,CASSLVVRDDNEQFF
-,TRBJ2-4,TRBV12-5,TRBD1,TGTGCTAGTGGTTTGGTTACAGGGGGCGTTGAAGTGTCCAAAAACATTCAGTACTTC,CASGLVTGGVEVSKNIQYF
-,TRBJ1-5,TRBV28,TRBD1,TGTGCCAGCGGGACAGGCAATCAGCCCCAGCATTTT,CASGTGNQPQHF
-,TRBJ2-7,TRBV5-1,-,TGCGCCAGCAGCTTGGCCAAACAGGGCGCCCACGAGCAGTACTTC,CASSLAKQGAHEQYF
-,TRBJ1-3,TRBV7-9,TRBD1,TGTGCCAGCAGCTTAGCGAAGGGGTTACAGGGGGCAGCTGGAAACACCATATATTTT,CASSLAKGLQGAAGNTIYF
-,TRBJ2-3,TRBV7-8,TRBD1,TGTGCCAGCAGCCGGACAGGGGGCACAGATACGCAGTATTTT,CASSRTGGTDTQYF
-,TRBJ1-1,TRBV7-9,-,TGTGCCAGCAGTGAACTGGGCAGGGACACTGAAGCTTTCTTT,CASSELGRDTEAFF
-,TRBJ1-5,TRBV2,TRBD1,TGTGCCAGCAGGTCAGGGACAGGGGTAAGTCAGCCCCAGCATTTT,CASRSGTGVSQPQHF
-,TRBJ1-6,TRBV7-2,-,TGTGCCAGCAGCTTTGACGGACATTATAATTCACCCCTCCACTTT,CASSFDGHYNSPLHF
-,TRBJ1-2,TRBV2,TRBD1,TGTGCCAGCAGAGAGGGGGCGCGGGGCTACACCTTC,CASREGARGYTF
once,TRBJ2-7,TRBV27,-,TGTGCCAGTAGACTGCAGGACAGCTACGAGCAGTACTTC,CASRLQDSYEQYF
-,TRBJ1-5,TRBV7-9,-,TGTGCCAGCAGCTTAGAGTGGCAGGCCCCGGAGCCCCAGCATTTT,CASSLEWQAPEPQHF
once,TRBJ1-4,TRBV7-9,TRBD1,TGTGCCAGCAGCCAGGGACAGGGGCGGGAAAAACTGTTTTTT,CASSQGQGREKLFF
-,TRBJ1-5,TRBV27,-,TGTGCCAGCAGTTTATCGTATGTCGGAGACAATCAGCCCCAGCATTTT,CASSLSYVGDNQPQHF
-,TRBJ2-1,TRBV7-9,-,TGTGCCAGCAGCGCATATAGCGGCGGTTACAATGAGCAGTTCTTC,CASSAYSGGYNEQFF
-,TRBJ2-3,TRBV7-9,-,TGTGCCAGCAACCCTGCCCCAAGCGCCTTCACAGATACGCAGTATTTT,CASNPAPSAFTDTQYF
-,TRBJ2-7,TRBV5-5,-,TGTGCCAGCAGCTTGGTTGGAGCCCTCTACGAGCAGTACTTC,CASSLVGALYEQYF
-,TRBJ2-7,TRBV5-8,-,TGTGCCAGCAGCTTTTTAGGGAGAACCTACGAGCAGTACTTC,CASSFLGRTYEQYF
-,TRBJ2-2,TRBV15,-,TGTGCCACCAGCAGAGGAGACTCGAACACCGGGGAGCTGTTTTTT,CATSRGDSNTGELFF
-,TRBJ1-5,TRBV2,-,TGTGCCAGCAGTGTGAGTCAGCCCCAGCATTTT,CASSVSQPQHF
-,TRBJ1-1,TRBV28,-,TGTGCCAGCAGTCGAACCCTTGGAGGTGTCACTGAAGCTTTCTTT,CASSRTLGGVTEAFF
-,TRBJ2-7,TRBV30,TRBD2,TGTGCCTGGAGTGTAGGCGGGGGTTACTCCTACGAGCAGTACTTC,CAWSVGGGYSYEQYF
-,TRBJ1-2,TRBV29-1,TRBD1,TGCAGCGTTGAAGATTCTCCATTGGGGGACAGGGGGCCCTGGGGTGGCTACACCTTC,CSVEDSPLGDRGPWGGYTF
-,TRBJ1-1,TRBV2,-,TGTGCCAGCCGTGGACAGATGAACACTGAAGCTTTCTTT,CASRGQMNTEAFF
-,TRBJ1-5,TRBV19,-,TGTGCCAGTAGTATAATCCCCCCGGGGATCCGGGGTCAGCCCCAGCATTTT,CASSIIPPGIRGQPQHF
-,TRBJ1-3,TRBV11-2,-,TGTGCCAGCAGCCCTAGCAGCCCGGTCTCTGGAAACACCATATATTTT,CASSPSSPVSGNTIYF